This T cell receptor beta chain was captured by sequencing in a study of vaccination effects on CD4 cells after COVID-19. Background on the study: Of the BNT162b2 and mRNA-1273 vaccines, participants received two doses of one or the other.

Only in-frame clones appear in the TCRdb table, and some are missing; sequencing was by immunoSEQ multiplex PCR. In the table there are 50,000 to 65,000 clones, more than 75% of which are singletons. V lost 2 bases and J 0 bases, leaving 3 bases between the germline ends. The CDR3 extends over 13 amino acids. CDR1 is MDHEN and CDR2 is SYDVKM in the germline V gene. Viral peptide pools were used in the ViraFEST assay to expand antigen-specific CD4+ T cells, and sequencing came afterward. Following 10 days of culture, CD4+ T cells were isolated. Each vaccine recipient was nucleocapsid antibody negative and had no prior SARS-CoV-2 infection. Note on this clone: What it binds is not known.

V gene TRBV28 combines with J gene TRBJ2-3; D is undetermined. This receptor was identified in a human donor who received a COVID-19 vaccine. The sequences come from CD4+ T cells from PBMCs cultured with HCoV-OC43 spike peptides, collected before COVID-19 vaccination. This sample's subset: HCoV-OC43 spike overlapping peptide pool stimulation. In nucleotides, the CDR3 is TGTGCCAGCAGTTTAGGCAGCACAGATACGCAGTATTTT. It specifies CASSLGSTDTQYF.